The 18 T cell receptor beta chains reported below all come from one sample, sequenced in a study of T cells in localized non-small cell lung cancer. Measured with immunoSEQ multiplex PCR; TCRdb has only the in-frame clones, and not every one. The sample shows roughly 2,900 clones, around 20% of them seen only once. This material consisted of lung tumor tissue, taken before any cancer treatment. These receptors were collected from a female donor aged 60 or older with stage I lung adenocarcinoma.

This chain uses TRBV10-2 with TRBJ2-3, with TRBD2 identical over 9 bases. Germline V gives CDR1 WSHSY, CDR2 SAAADI. This CDR3 has 15 residues. V lost 3 bases to trimming and J lost 2 bases; unmatched junction nucleotides: 3. CDR3 coding DNA: TGCGCCAGCAGTGATCAGCGGGAGGACACAGATACGCAGTATTTT. Encoded protein: CASSDQREDTDTQYF.

This clone qualifies as large. The chain employs TRBV4-1 and TRBJ2-7, with 9 positions matching TRBD2. CDR3 length equals 15 residues. CDR1 and CDR2 from the germline V gene are MGHRA and YSYEKL. Trimming removed 3 bases from V and 2 bases from J; junction bases left unmatched: 5. The CDR3 DNA reads TGCGCCAGCAGCCACCCCGGGACTAGCACCTACGAGCAGTACTTC. The encoded protein is CASSHPGTSTYEQYF.

V gene TRBV19 combines with J gene TRBJ2-7; 9 positions match TRBD1. The J segment lost 6 bases and the V segment lost 0 bases, leaving 3 bases of the junction unmatched. Germline V gene sequence: CDR1 LNHDA, CDR2 SQIVND (reference sequence). The CDR3 loop spans 14 amino acids. The CDR3 loop is CASSIDTGGGEQYF. CDR3 DNA sequence: TGTGCCAGTAGTATAGATACAGGGGGCGGCGAGCAGTACTTC.

This clone was observed a handful of times. The chain couples TRBV11-3 to TRBJ2-7, with a possible D match to TRBD2 (6 bases). This CDR3 has 14 amino acids. Germline V gives CDR1 SGHNT, CDR2 YENEEA. V was pared by 3 bases and J by 3 bases, with 12 bases between. The CDR3 DNA follows: TGTGCCAGCAGCTTGAATGCGGGGTACTACGAGCAGTACTTC. Protein product: CASSLNAGYYEQYF.

This clone is deemed large. This chain links TRBV9 with TRBJ1-1; 8 bases are a match to TRBD1. This CDR3 is built from 14 residues. The germline V gene has CDR1 SGDLS and CDR2 YYNGEE. The junction had 4 bases not matched to a gene; V was cut back by 6 bases and J by 0 bases. Here the CDR3 reads CASNPTGVNTEAFF. In DNA form, the CDR3 reads TGTGCCAGCAACCCGACAGGGGTGAACACTGAAGCTTTCTTT.

This clone rates as medium-sized. This chain links TRBV28 with TRBJ2-1; D possibly corresponds to TRBD2 (5 bases). Germline lookup yields CDR1 MDHEN and CDR2 SYDVKM. V lost 6 bases, J lost 14 bases, and 17 bases lay in between. The CDR3 totals 12 residues. The CDR3 coding sequence is TGTGCCAGCAGCCTCGACGGGAAAGGAAAGTTCTTC. Protein product: CASSLDGKGKFF.

This clone was observed a handful of times. J is TRBJ1-1 and V is TRBV7-8; D is unclear. Trimming took 5 bases from V and 1 from J, leaving 8 bases between them. This CDR3 contains 13 residues. The V gene's germline CDR1 is SGHVS and CDR2 FQNEAQ. The CDR3 is CASSRASNTEAFF. The DNA of the CDR3 is TGTGCCAGCAGCCGGGCGTCGAACACTGAAGCTTTCTTT.

This sequence joins TRBV19 and TRBJ2-3; 9 nucleotides match TRBD2. CDR3 length equals 14 residues. Per germline, CDR1 LNHDA and CDR2 SQIVND (reference sequence). The trim removed 4 bases at V and 2 bases at J, leaving 1 base unmatched. CDR3 nucleotide sequence: TGTGCCAGTAGTAGCGGGGGGGCCACAGATACGCAGTATTTT. Translating gives CASSSGGATDTQYF.

CDR3: CASSLQGANYGYTF. CDR3 DNA: TGTGCCAGCAGCCTGCAGGGGGCGAACTATGGCTACACCTTC. The rearrangement uses TRBV11-3 and TRBJ1-2; TRBD1 aligns across 8 bases. With 5 bases clipped from V and 2 bases from J, the junction kept 4 bases outside the gene matches. This CDR3 has 14 residues. In germline, CDR1 is SGHNT, CDR2 YENEEA.

J is TRBJ2-1 and V is TRBV11-3, with 10 bases aligning to TRBD1. The germline gives CDR1 SGHNT, CDR2 YENEEA. The CDR3 runs 17 residues. Trimming took 7 bases from V and 7 from J; bases not matched to a gene: 16. The CDR3 coding sequence is TGTGCCAGCACCTCGACCTTTTGGACAGGGGGGAGGAATGAGCAGTTCTTC. This encodes CASTSTFWTGGRNEQFF.

This clone was detected only a few times. The J gene is TRBJ1-2, the V gene TRBV11-3; D possibly corresponds to TRBD1 (5 bases). Germline V gene sequence: CDR1 SGHNT, CDR2 YENEEA. The CDR3 is made up of 15 amino acids. V dropped 3 bases and J dropped 7 bases, with 18 bases sitting between them. The CDR3 here is CASSLGLGRETGYTF. DNA for the CDR3: TGTGCCAGCAGCTTGGGGCTCGGCAGGGAAACTGGCTACACCTTC. The full variable domain, its missing parts supplied by reference TRBV11-3 and TRBJ1-2, is EAGVVQSPRYKIIEKKQPVAFWCNPISGHNTLYWYLQNLGQGPELLIRYENEEAVDDSQLPKDRFSAERLKGVDSTLKIQPAELGDSAVYLCASSLGLGRETGYTFGSGTRLTVV.

The rearrangement links TRBV28 to TRBJ2-1; D is uncertain. V lost 7 bases and J 0 bases, leaving 4 bases between the germline ends. The CDR3 consists of 12 residues. Germline V gene data show CDR1 as MDHEN and CDR2 as SYDVKM. CDR3 region: CASISSYNEQFF. In DNA, the CDR3 is TGTGCCAGCATTTCCTCCTACAATGAGCAGTTCTTC.

The chain is built from TRBV28 and TRBJ2-7, with 7 nucleotides matching TRBD1. Germline loops: CDR1 MDHEN, CDR2 SYDVKM. V shed 10 bases, J shed 1 base, and the junction held 4 bases outside the gene matches. This CDR3 region has 12 residues. DNA of the CDR3: TGTGCCACAAACAGGGGTTCCTACGAGCAGTACTTC. Its protein is CATNRGSYEQYF. The full variable domain, its missing parts supplied by reference TRBV28 and TRBJ2-7, is DVKVTQSSRYLVKRTGEKVFLECVQDMDHENMFWYRQDPGLGLRLIYFSYDVKMKEKGDIPEGYSVSREKKERFSLILESASTNQTSMYLCATNRGSYEQYFGPGTRLTVT.

Only a few counts were recorded for this clone. This rearrangement joins TRBV6-8 to TRBJ1-2; D remains ambiguous. Germline values: CDR1 MNHGY, CDR2 SAAAGT. Trimming cost V 0 bases and J 5 bases, with 7 bases left between them. The CDR3 runs to 13 residues. The CDR3 DNA reads TGTGCCAGCAGTTACTCGAAAGGGTATGGCTACACCTTC. Its translation is CASSYSKGYGYTF.

The CDR3 DNA follows: TGTGCCAGCAGCTGGCGGCTGCCCCAAGAGACCCAGTACTTC. Protein: CASSWRLPQETQYF. The chain employs TRBV11-3 and TRBJ2-5; D is uncertain. Trimming pared 4 bases from V and 1 base from J, leaving 10 bases between. This CDR3 comprises 14 residues. Per germline, CDR1 SGHNT and CDR2 YENEEA.

The sample holds a few counts of this clone. This sequence joins TRBV19 and TRBJ1-1, with D tentatively TRBD1 (5 bases). In germline, CDR1 is LNHDA, CDR2 SQIVND (reference sequence). This CDR3 spans 15 amino acids. Trimming left V 6 bases short and J 4 bases short, with 18 bases between. CDR3 protein: CASSPWLQAGTEAFF. CDR3 nucleotide sequence: TGTGCCAGTAGCCCCTGGCTACAGGCCGGCACTGAAGCTTTCTTT. Full variable domain (missing parts from reference TRBV19 and TRBJ1-1): DGGITQSPKYLFRKEGQNVTLSCEQNLNHDAMYWYRQDPGQGLRLIYYSQIVNDFQKGDIAEGYSVSREKKESFPLTVTSAQKNPTAFYLCASSPWLQAGTEAFFGQGTRLTVV.

J is TRBJ2-5 and V is TRBV29-1, with 8 bases identical to TRBD1. Trimming took 3 bases from V and 5 from J; bases not matched to a gene: 5. Germline CDR1 SQVTM, CDR2 ANQGSEA. The CDR3 has 13 amino acids. The chain's CDR3 is CSVDSGGAETQYF. The CDR3 DNA follows: TGCAGCGTTGACTCAGGGGGCGCCGAGACCCAGTACTTC.

In its sample, this clone ranks as medium-sized. The chain combines TRBV6-7 with TRBJ2-7; D is unclear. TRBV6-7 is reported as an ORF; its role is uncertain. The CDR3 loop spans 11 amino acids. V was trimmed by 6 bases and J by 5 bases, leaving 8 bases between them. As DNA, the CDR3 is TGTGCCAGCAGGACCCGCGACGAGCAGTACTTC. Translation gives CASRTRDEQYF.